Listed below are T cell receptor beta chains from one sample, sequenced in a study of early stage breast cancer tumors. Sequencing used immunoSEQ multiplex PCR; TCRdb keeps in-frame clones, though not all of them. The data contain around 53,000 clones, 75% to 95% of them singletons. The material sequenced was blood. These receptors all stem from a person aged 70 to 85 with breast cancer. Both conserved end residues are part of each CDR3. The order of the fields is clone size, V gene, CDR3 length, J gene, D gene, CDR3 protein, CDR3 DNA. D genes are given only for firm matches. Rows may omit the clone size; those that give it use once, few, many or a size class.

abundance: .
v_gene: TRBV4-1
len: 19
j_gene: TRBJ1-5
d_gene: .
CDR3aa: CASSPFAGGATGNHQPQHF
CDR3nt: TGCGCCAGCAGCCCGTTTGCTGGGGGGGCGACAGGCAATCATCAGCCCCAGCATTTT

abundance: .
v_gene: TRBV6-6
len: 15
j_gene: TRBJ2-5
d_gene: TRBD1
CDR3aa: CASGETGASQETQYF
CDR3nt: TGTGCCAGCGGGGAGACAGGGGCGTCCCAAGAGACCCAGTACTTC

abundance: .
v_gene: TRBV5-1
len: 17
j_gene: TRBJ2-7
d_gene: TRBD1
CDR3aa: CASSLAGQEYYPYEQYF
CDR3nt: TGCGCCAGCAGCTTGGCGGGACAGGAATACTATCCCTACGAGCAGTACTTC

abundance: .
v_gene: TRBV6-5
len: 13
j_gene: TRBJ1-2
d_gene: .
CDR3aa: CASSYSGREGYTF
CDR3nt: TGTGCCAGCAGTTACTCGGGCAGGGAAGGCTACACCTTC

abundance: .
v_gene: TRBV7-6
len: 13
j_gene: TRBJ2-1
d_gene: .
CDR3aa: CASSGGQYNEQFF
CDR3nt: TGTGCCAGCAGCGGCGGACAGTACAATGAGCAGTTCTTC

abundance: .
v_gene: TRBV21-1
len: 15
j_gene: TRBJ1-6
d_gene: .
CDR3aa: CASSKYGQYNSPLHF
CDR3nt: TGTGCCAGCAGCAAATATGGGCAGTATAATTCACCCCTCCACTTT

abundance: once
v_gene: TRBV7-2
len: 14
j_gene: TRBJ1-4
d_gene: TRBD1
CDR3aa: CASRAGTGGEKLFF
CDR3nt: TGTGCCAGCAGAGCCGGGACAGGGGGTGAAAAACTGTTTTTT

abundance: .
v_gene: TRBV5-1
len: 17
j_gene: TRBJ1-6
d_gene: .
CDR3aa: CASSLGARRRDNSPLHF
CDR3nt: TGCGCCAGCAGCTTGGGCGCACGACGTCGGGATAATTCACCCCTCCACTTT

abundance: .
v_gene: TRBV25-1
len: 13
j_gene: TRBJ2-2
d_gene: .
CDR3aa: CASSERRGGELFF
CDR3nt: TGTGCCAGCAGTGAAAGGCGGGGCGGGGAGCTGTTTTTT

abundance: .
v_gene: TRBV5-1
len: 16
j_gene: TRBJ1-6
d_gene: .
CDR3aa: CASSHGRTDYNSPLHF
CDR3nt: TGCGCCAGCAGCCACGGACGGACAGATTATAATTCACCCCTCCACTTT

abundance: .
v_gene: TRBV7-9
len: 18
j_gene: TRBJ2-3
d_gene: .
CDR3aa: CASSSFYSGRGRTDTQYF
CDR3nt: TGTGCCAGCAGCTCCTTCTATAGTGGAAGGGGCCGCACAGATACGCAGTATTTT

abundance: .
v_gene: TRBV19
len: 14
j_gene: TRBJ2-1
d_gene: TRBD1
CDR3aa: CASARDRDYNEQFF
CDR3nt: TGTGCCAGTGCCCGGGACAGGGACTACAATGAGCAGTTCTTC

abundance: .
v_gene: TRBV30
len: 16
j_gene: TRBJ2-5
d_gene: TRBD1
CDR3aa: CAWSPTRTGPQETQYF
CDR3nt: TGTGCCTGGAGTCCCACCCGGACAGGGCCTCAAGAGACCCAGTACTTC

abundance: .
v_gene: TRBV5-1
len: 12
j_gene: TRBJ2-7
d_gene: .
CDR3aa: CASSESSYEQYF
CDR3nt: TGCGCCAGCAGCGAGAGCTCCTACGAGCAGTACTTC

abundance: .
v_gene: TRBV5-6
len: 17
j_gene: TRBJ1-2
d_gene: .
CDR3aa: CASSLYRDKFTNYGYTF
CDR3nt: TGTGCCAGCAGCTTGTACCGGGACAAATTTACTAACTATGGCTACACCTTC

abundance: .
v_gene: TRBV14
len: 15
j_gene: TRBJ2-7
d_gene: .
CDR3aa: CASSQYGLFPYEQYF
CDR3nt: TGTGCCAGCAGCCAATACGGACTGTTCCCCTACGAGCAGTACTTC

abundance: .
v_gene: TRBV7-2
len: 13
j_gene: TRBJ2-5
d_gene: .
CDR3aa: CASSLAYRETQYF
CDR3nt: TGTGCCAGCAGCTTAGCGTATCGAGAGACCCAGTACTTC

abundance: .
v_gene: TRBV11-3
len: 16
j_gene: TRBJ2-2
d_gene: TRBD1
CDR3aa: CASSIGTGENTGELFF
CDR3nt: TGTGCCAGCAGCATTGGGACAGGGGAAAACACCGGGGAGCTGTTTTTT

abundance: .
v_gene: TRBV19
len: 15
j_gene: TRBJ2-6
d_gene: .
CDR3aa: CASSAQGTGANVLTF
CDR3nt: TGTGCCAGTAGTGCTCAGGGTACTGGGGCCAACGTCCTGACTTTC

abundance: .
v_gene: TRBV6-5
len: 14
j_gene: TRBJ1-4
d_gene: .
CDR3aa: CASRRTATNEKLFF
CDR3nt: TGTGCCAGCAGACGGACTGCAACTAATGAAAAACTGTTTTTT

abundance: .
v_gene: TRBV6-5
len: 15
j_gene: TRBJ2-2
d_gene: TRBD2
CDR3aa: CASSYGGGPGGELFF
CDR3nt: TGTGCCAGCAGTTATGGCGGGGGGCCGGGCGGGGAGCTGTTTTTT

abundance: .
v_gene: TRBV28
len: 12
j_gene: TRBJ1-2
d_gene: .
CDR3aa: CASSFNFGGYTF
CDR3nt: TGTGCCAGCAGTTTTAATTTCGGTGGCTACACCTTC

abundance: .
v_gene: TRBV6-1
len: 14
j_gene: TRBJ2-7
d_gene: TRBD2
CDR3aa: CASKASGSSYEQYF
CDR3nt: TGTGCCAGCAAAGCTAGCGGGAGCTCCTACGAGCAGTACTTC